The T cell receptor beta chain under discussion was sequenced for a study of vaccination and CD4 T cells after COVID-19. Treatment given: approximately 9-day PBMC culture with coronavirus spike peptide pools or control peptides (ViraFEST assay). The CDR3 sequence is 16 residues long. V was shortened by 3 bases and J by 1 base, with 11 bases between the two germline ends. The germline gives CDR1 KGHDR, CDR2 SFDVKD. This clonotype appeared a few times. Its antigen is currently unknown. Sequenced with the Oncomine TCR Beta short-read assay was DNA taken from cultured CD4+ T cells. In TCRdb, the PCR reads were re-called with MiXCR into one record per CDR3 protein. The sample yields 10,000 to 15,000 distinct CDR3 sequences, approximately 50% seen once.

This clonotype originated in a human donor who had recovered from COVID-19. Sequencing was carried out using CD4+ T cells from blood, cultured in vitro. The chain links TRBV24-1 to TRBJ2-2; D perhaps matches TRBD1 (6 bases). For the CDR3, the DNA is TGTGCCACCAGTGATCCCCGGGACATGAACACCGGGGAGCTGTTTTTT. This sequence encodes CATSDPRDMNTGELFF.